This T cell receptor beta chain was identified in a study of Graves' ophthalmopathy and Graves' hyperthyroidism. The study, taken as a whole, reports: Blood also harbored most expanded thyroid clonotypes above 0.001 frequency.

Hyperthyroidism was new, under 2 months, in patients aged 18 to 65. This clonotype was counted at least ten times. Its target is unknown. Amplifying from RNA transcripts, the study obtained TCR beta CDR3 regions. First-round RT-PCR employed HTBI primers, with a second-round multiplex PCR after it. MiXCR was run by TCRdb on the multiplex PCR reads, yielding one entry per CDR3 protein. The table records 350,000 to 450,000 distinct CDR3 sequences, 20% to 25% of them present only once. The clonotype originates from a woman between 18 and 29 years old with stable Graves' hyperthyroidism. The material sequenced was peripheral blood.

The CDR3 nucleotides are TGTGCCAGCCGCTTGAGTGACCTGAACACTGAAGCTTTCTTT. It translates to CASRLSDLNTEAFF. This chain links TRBV6-2 or TRBV6-3 with TRBJ1-1; D is undetermined. CDR1 and CDR2 (germline): MNHEY, SVGEGT. The germline V and J ends were trimmed by 8 bases and 0 bases, with 13 bases remaining between them. The CDR3 contains 14 residues.